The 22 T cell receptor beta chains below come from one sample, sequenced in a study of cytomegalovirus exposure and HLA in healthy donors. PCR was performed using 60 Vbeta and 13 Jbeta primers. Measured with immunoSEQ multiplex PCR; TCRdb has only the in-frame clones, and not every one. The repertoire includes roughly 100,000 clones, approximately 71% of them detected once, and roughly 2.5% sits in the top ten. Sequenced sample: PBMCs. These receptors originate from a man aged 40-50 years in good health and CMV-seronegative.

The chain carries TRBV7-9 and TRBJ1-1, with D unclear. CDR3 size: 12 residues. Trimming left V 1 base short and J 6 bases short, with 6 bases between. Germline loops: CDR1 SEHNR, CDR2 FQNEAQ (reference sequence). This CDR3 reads CASSLGSAEAFF. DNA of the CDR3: TGTGCCAGCAGCTTAGGATCGGCTGAAGCTTTCTTT.

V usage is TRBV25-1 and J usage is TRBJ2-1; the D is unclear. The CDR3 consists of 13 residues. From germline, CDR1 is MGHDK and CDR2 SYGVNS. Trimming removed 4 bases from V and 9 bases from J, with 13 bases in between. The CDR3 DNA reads TGTGCCAGCAGTGTCGCGGCAGAAGGTGAGCAGTTCTTC. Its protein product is CASSVAAEGEQFF.

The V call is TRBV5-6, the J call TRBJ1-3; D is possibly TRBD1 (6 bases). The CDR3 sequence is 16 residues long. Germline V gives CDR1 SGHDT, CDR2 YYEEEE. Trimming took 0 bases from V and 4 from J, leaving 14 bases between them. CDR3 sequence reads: CASSLERGRIGNTIYF. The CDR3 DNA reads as TGTGCCAGCAGCTTGGAGCGGGGGCGTATCGGAAACACCATATATTTT. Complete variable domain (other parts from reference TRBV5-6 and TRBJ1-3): DAGVTQSPTHLIKTRGQQVTLRCSPKSGHDTVSWYQQALGQGPQFIFQYYEEEERQRGNFPDRFSGHQFPNYSSELNVNALLLGDSALYLCASSLERGRIGNTIYFGEGSWLTVV.

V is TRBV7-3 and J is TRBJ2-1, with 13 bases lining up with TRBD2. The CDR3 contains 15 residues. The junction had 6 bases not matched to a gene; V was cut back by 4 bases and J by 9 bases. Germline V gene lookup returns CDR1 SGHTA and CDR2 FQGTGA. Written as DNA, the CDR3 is TGTGCCAGCAGCTCGGGACTAGCGGGGTCGGGTGAGCAGTTCTTC. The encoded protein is CASSSGLAGSGEQFF.

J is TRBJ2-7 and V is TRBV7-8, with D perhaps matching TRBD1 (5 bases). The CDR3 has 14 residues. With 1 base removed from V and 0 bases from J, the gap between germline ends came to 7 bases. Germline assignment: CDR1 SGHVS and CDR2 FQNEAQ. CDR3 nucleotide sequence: TGTGCCAGCAGCTTAGTTGGGGCCTCCTACGAGCAGTACTTC. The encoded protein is CASSLVGASYEQYF.

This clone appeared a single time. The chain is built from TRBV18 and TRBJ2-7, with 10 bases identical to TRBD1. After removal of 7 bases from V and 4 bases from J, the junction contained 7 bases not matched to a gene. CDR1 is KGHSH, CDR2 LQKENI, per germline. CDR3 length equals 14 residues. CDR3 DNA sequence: TGTGCCAGCTGTTTGGACAGGGGGGCTTACGAGCAGTACTTC. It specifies CASCLDRGAYEQYF.

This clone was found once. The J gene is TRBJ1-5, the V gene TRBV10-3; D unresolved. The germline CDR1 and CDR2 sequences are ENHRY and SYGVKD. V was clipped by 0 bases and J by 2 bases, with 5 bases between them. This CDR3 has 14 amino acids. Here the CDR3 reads CAISESAGNQPQHF. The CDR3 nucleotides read TGTGCCATCAGTGAGTCTGCGGGCAATCAGCCCCAGCATTTT.

The CDR3 DNA sequence: TGTGCTAGTGGTTTTGGGGACTCCGGGGCCAACGTCCTGACTTTC. This encodes CASGFGDSGANVLTF. V is TRBV12-5 and J is TRBJ2-6; maybe TRBD2 (6 bases). Trimming stripped 3 bases from V and 4 bases from J, with 10 bases between. The germline gives CDR1 LGHNT, CDR2 FRNRAP. CDR3 length equals 15 residues.

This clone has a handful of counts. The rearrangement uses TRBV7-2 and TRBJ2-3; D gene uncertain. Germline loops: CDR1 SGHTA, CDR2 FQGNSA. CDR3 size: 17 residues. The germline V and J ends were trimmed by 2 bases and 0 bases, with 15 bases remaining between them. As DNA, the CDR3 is TGTGCCAGCAGCTTATCTCTGGTCCTCACAAGCACAGATACGCAGTATTTT. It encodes CASSLSLVLTSTDTQYF.

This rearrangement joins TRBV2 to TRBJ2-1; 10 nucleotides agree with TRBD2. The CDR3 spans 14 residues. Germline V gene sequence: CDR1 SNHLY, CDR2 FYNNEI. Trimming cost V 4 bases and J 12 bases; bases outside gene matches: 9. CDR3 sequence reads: CASSGESGGAGQFF. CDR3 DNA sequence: TGTGCCAGCAGTGGAGAAAGCGGGGGGGCCGGGCAGTTCTTC. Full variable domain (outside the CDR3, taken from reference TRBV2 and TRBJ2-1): EPEVTQTPSHQVTQMGQEVILRCVPISNHLYFYWYRQILGQKVEFLVSFYNNEISEKSEIFDDQFSVERPDGSNFTLKIRSTKLEDSAMYFCASSGESGGAGQFFGPGTRLTVL.

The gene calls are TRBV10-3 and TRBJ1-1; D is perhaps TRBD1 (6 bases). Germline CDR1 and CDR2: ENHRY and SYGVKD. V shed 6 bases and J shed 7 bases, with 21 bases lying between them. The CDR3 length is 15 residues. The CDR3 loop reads CAIREGETLRFEAFF. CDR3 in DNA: TGTGCCATCAGGGAGGGGGAGACCCTGAGGTTTGAAGCTTTCTTT.

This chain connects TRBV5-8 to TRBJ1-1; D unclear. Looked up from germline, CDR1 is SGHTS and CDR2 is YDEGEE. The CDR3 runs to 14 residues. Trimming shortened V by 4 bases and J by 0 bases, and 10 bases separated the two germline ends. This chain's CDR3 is CASSRWTLNTEAFF. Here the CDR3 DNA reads TGTGCCAGCAGCCGATGGACTCTGAACACTGAAGCTTTCTTT.

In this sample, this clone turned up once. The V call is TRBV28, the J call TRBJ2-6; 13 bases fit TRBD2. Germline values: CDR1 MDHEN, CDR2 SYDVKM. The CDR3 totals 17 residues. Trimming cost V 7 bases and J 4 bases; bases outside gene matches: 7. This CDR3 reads CASKPTSGGPGANVLTF. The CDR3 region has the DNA TGTGCCAGCAAGCCGACTAGCGGGGGGCCCGGGGCCAACGTCCTGACTTTC.

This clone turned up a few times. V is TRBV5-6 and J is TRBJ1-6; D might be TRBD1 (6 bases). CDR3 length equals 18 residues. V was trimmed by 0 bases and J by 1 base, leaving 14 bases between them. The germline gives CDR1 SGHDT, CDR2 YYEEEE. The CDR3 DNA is TGTGCCAGCAGCTTGGAAGGGGGACGTAGTTCCTATAATTCACCCCTCCACTTT. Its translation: CASSLEGGRSSYNSPLHF.

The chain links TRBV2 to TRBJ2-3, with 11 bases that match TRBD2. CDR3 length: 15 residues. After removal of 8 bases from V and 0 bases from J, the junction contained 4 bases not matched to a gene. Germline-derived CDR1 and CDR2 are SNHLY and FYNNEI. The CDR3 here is CASGRTSGSTDTQYF. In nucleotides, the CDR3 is TGTGCCAGCGGGAGGACTAGCGGGAGCACAGATACGCAGTATTTT.

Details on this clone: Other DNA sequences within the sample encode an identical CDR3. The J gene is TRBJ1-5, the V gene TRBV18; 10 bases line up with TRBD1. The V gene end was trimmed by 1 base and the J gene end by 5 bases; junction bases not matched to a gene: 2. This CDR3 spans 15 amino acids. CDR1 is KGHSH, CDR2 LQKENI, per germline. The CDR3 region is CASSPLGTGDQPQHF. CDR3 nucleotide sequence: TGTGCCAGCTCACCACTGGGGACAGGGGATCAGCCCCAGCATTTT.

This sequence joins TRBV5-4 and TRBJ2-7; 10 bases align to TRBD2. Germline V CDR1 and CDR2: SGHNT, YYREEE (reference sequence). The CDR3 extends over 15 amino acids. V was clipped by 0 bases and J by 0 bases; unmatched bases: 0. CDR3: CASSLGTSGSYEQYF. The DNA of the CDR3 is TGTGCCAGCAGCTTGGGGACTAGCGGCTCCTACGAGCAGTACTTC. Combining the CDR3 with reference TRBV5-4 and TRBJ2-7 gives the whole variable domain ETGVTQSPTHLIKTRGQQVTLRCSSQSGHNTVSWYQQALGQGPQFIFQYYREEENGRGNFPPRFSGLQFPNYSSELNVNALELDDSALYLCASSLGTSGSYEQYFGPGTRLTVT.

The CDR3 coding sequence is TGTGCCAGCGGACAGGGAATTCTGGAGACCCAGTACTTC. Its protein is CASGQGILETQYF. V is TRBV5-6 and J is TRBJ2-5, with 8 bases fitting TRBD1. The CDR3 is 13 amino acids. The J segment lost 5 bases and the V segment lost 7 bases, leaving 7 bases of the junction unmatched. Germline V gene data show CDR1 as SGHDT and CDR2 as YYEEEE.

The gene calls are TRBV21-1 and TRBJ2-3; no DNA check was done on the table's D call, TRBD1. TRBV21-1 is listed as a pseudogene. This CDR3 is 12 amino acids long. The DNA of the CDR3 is TGTGCCAGCAGTCCCGGACAAATTACGCAGTTTTTT. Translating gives CASSPGQITQFF.

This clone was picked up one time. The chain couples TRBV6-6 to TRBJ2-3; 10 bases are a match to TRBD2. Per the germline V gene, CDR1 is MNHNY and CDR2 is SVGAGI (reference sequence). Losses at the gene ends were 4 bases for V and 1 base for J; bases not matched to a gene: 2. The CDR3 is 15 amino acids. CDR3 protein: CASSSLAGGTDTQYF. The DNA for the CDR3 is TGTGCCAGCAGTTCCCTAGCGGGGGGCACAGATACGCAGTATTTT.

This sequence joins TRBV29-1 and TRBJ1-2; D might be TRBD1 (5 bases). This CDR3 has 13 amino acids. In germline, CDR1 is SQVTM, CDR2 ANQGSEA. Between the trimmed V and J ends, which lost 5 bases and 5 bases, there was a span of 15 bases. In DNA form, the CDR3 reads TGCAGCGTTCAGCTCGGGGGTGAATATGGCTACACCTTC. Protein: CSVQLGGEYGYTF.

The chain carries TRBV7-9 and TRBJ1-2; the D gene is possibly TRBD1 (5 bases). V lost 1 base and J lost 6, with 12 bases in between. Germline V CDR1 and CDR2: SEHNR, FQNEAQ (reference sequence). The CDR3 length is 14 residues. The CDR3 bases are TGTGCCAGCAGCTTAGAAGGCAGGGTGGATGGCTACACCTTC. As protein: CASSLEGRVDGYTF.